This record covers a single T cell receptor (beta chain). What it binds is not known. Time point defined: week 35, safety follow-up. Every vaccination contained 300 ug of the mutant IDH1 20-mer peptide and was paired with topical imiquimod. Vaccinations, eight in total, occurred in weeks 1, 3, 5, 7, 11, 15, 19, 23. There are 16 residues in the CDR3. Trimming stripped 3 bases from V and 3 bases from J, with 18 bases between. The germline V gene encodes CDR1 SGHTS and CDR2 YDEGEE. These data belong to a study of a mutant IDH1 vaccine in newly diagnosed glioma. Study-wide context: Radiotherapy alone preceded vaccination by 4-6 weeks; alternatively, vaccination started with temozolomide cycles. Those enrolled had earlier been treated with radiotherapy, temozolomide, or both, mostly both.

The protocol was immunoSEQ multiplex PCR, while the TCRdb copy is restricted to in-frame clones and leaves out a portion. This repertoire shows about 50,000 clones, 92% found once; its top ten account for 2% to 2.5%. General study points: It seemed that pseudoprogression was not linked to changes in the top peripheral T cell clonotypes.

The clonotype originates from a man aged 50 to 59 with glioma. The chain has TRBV5-8 and TRBJ2-5; D is tentatively TRBD1 or TRBD2 (5 bases each). Sequencing used PBMCs, obtained from a glioma patient whose treatment included an IDH1 peptide vaccine. CDR3 in DNA: TGTGCCAGCAGCTATATGCTCGGGACGGCGAAAGAGACCCAGTACTTC. Translating it yields CASSYMLGTAKETQYF.